The 27 T cell receptor beta chains listed next were all sequenced from one sample in a study of CD8+ T cells in alopecia areata (dated by TCRdb to the late 2010s). Library construction relied on the immunoSEQ multiplex PCR assay. For TCR sequencing, RNA was extracted from every sample and reverse transcribed into cDNA to serve as template. Not all clones reach the TCRdb copy of this immuneACCESS table, which keeps in-frame sequences only. Checked studies attribute under half of the gap to unresolved V genes and leave the rest unexplained. The sample yields under 250,000 clones; just over 55% were counted once. The ten largest clones take up about 5.3% of the sample. What was sequenced was CD8+ T cells sorted from blood. All receptors derive from a human donor in good health.

This clone was found a few times. The chain recombines TRBV7-9 with TRBJ2-2, with D tentatively TRBD1 or TRBD2 (6 bases each). Deletions cut 8 bases from V and 6 bases from J, with 16 bases between. The CDR3 is 14 residues long. Germline V gene sequence: CDR1 SEHNR, CDR2 FQNEAQ (reference sequence). The CDR3 coding sequence is TGTGCCAGCGTCACTGGGGGGCTCTCCGGGGAGCTGTTTTTT. Its protein is CASVTGGLSGELFF.

This clone has only a few counts. This chain uses TRBV6-6 with TRBJ2-5; weak D call: TRBD2 (5 bases). With 0 bases removed from V and 5 bases from J, the gap between germline ends came to 7 bases. This CDR3 has 13 amino acids. CDR1 and CDR2 from the germline V gene are MNHNY and SVGAGI (reference sequence). CDR3 sequence (DNA): TGTGCCAGCAGTTACTCGAGCGGCGAGACCCAGTACTTC. It codes for CASSYSSGETQYF.

DNA of the CDR3: TGTGCCAGCGGGGCGGGGTCGTTGCAGTTCTTC. Encoded protein: CASGAGSLQFF. The chain links TRBV6-6 to TRBJ2-1, with D perhaps matching TRBD2 (6 bases). Germline V CDR1 and CDR2: MNHNY, SVGAGI (reference sequence). The CDR3 loop spans 11 amino acids. Trimming took 8 bases from V and 12 from J, leaving 14 bases between them.

The V call is TRBV2, the J call TRBJ2-1; unclear D gene. From germline, CDR1 is SNHLY and CDR2 FYNNEI. The ends were cut back, 4 bases at V and 10 bases at J, with 11 bases in the middle. The CDR3 length is 12 residues. As DNA, the CDR3 is TGTGCCAGCAGTGTCGTGCACCGAGAGCAGTTCTTC. This encodes CASSVVHREQFF. The full variable domain, completed using reference TRBV2 and TRBJ2-1, is EPEVTQTPSHQVTQMGQEVILRCVPISNHLYFYWYRQILGQKVEFLVSFYNNEISEKSEIFDDQFSVERPDGSNFTLKIRSTKLEDSAMYFCASSVVHREQFFGPGTRLTVL.

The chain links TRBV7-9 to TRBJ2-7; 11 nucleotides match TRBD1. Looked up from germline, CDR1 is SEHNR and CDR2 is FQNEAQ (reference sequence). This CDR3 comprises 15 residues. V trimming: 3 bases; J trimming: 2 bases; junction bases outside the gene matches: 3. Written as DNA, the CDR3 is TGTGCCAGCAGCTTCGGGACAGGGGGGACCTACGAGCAGTACTTC. This encodes CASSFGTGGTYEQYF.

The chain has TRBV2 and TRBJ2-1; D gene ambiguous. The germline V gene encodes CDR1 SNHLY and CDR2 FYNNEI. The V and J ends lost 3 bases and 4 bases respectively, with 7 bases between them. The length of the CDR3 is 13 residues. Here the CDR3 reads CASSDALYNEQFF. Here the CDR3 DNA reads TGTGCCAGCAGTGACGCCCTATACAATGAGCAGTTCTTC.

This chain connects TRBV7-8 to TRBJ2-7; 7 bases are a match to TRBD1. The CDR3 runs 16 residues. With 5 bases clipped from V and 1 base from J, the junction kept 11 bases outside the gene matches. Germline lookup yields CDR1 SGHVS and CDR2 FQNEAQ. CDR3 in amino acids: CASSPGWGTESYEQYF. CDR3 in DNA: TGTGCCAGCAGCCCCGGTTGGGGGACAGAATCCTACGAGCAGTACTTC.

J is TRBJ1-2 and V is TRBV5-6, with TRBD1 matching over 7 bases. V gave up 0 bases and J gave up 6 bases; unmatched junction bases: 2. This CDR3 has 13 amino acids. In germline, CDR1 is SGHDT, CDR2 YYEEEE. The DNA of the CDR3 is TGTGCCAGCAGCTTGGTAACAGGGGATGGCTACACCTTC. Translation gives CASSLVTGDGYTF.

The chain links TRBV7-9 to TRBJ1-1; 10 bases are a match to TRBD1. Germline-derived CDR1 and CDR2 are SEHNR and FQNEAQ (reference sequence). The CDR3 runs to 17 residues. V lost 2 bases, J lost 5 bases, and 11 bases stayed unmatched. The chain's CDR3 is CASSLLVTGGLRTEAFF. The DNA of the CDR3 is TGTGCCAGCAGCTTATTGGTGACAGGGGGCCTGAGGACTGAAGCTTTCTTT.

The CDR3 loop reads CASSSGPGKGTQYF. The DNA for the CDR3 is TGTGCCAGCAGCTCCGGGCCAGGGAAAGGGACCCAGTACTTC. The chain recombines TRBV5-6 with TRBJ2-5, with D possibly matching TRBD1 (5 bases). Trimming shortened V by 3 bases and J by 7 bases, and 16 bases separated the two germline ends. Germline V gene data show CDR1 as SGHDT and CDR2 as YYEEEE. The CDR3 is 14 residues long.

The chain carries TRBV30 and TRBJ1-2; no clear D gene. Trimming left V 2 bases short and J 7 bases short, with 20 bases between. From germline, CDR1 is GTSNPN and CDR2 SVGIG (reference sequence). There are 15 residues in the CDR3. In DNA, the CDR3 is TGTGCCTGGAGTACCCTAGGAGACGCTTTCGGTGGCTACACCTTC. It yields the protein CAWSTLGDAFGGYTF. Complete variable domain (other parts from reference TRBV30 and TRBJ1-2): SQTIHQWPATLVQPVGSPLSLECTVEGTSNPNLYWYRQAAGRGLQLLFYSVGIGQISSEVPQNLSASRPQDRQFILSSKKLLLSDSGFYLCAWSTLGDAFGGYTFGSGTRLTVV.

The CDR3 coding sequence is TGTGCCAGCAGCTTAGCAGAGTACAATGAGCAGTTCTTC. Protein sequence: CASSLAEYNEQFF. The chain recombines TRBV13 with TRBJ2-1; D not certain. V was pared by 1 base and J by 4 bases, with 5 bases between. Germline CDR1 PRHDT, CDR2 FYEKMQ (reference sequence). This CDR3 spans 13 amino acids.

In nucleotides, the CDR3 is TGTGCCAGCAGCGCGAGGGACACCGGGGAGCTGTTTTTT. Translation gives CASSARDTGELFF. This chain joins TRBV9 and TRBJ2-2; D might be TRBD2 (5 bases). With 3 bases removed from V and 3 bases from J, the gap between germline ends came to 6 bases. The CDR3 is 13 amino acids. Germline-derived CDR1 and CDR2 are SGDLS and YYNGEE.

V is TRBV6-5 and J is TRBJ2-7; D ambiguous. The CDR3 runs to 14 residues. Trimming removed 0 bases at V and 7 bases at J, with 13 bases between. Germline-derived CDR1 and CDR2 are MNHEY and SVGAGI. The CDR3 nucleotides are TGTGCCAGCAGTTACTCTCGGGTGACTGGGGAGCAGTACTTC. Translated, it gives CASSYSRVTGEQYF.

The genes are TRBV7-9 and TRBJ1-2; TRBD1 matches at 10 bases. V shed 6 bases, J shed 4 bases, and the junction held 5 bases outside the gene matches. From germline, CDR1 is SEHNR and CDR2 FQNEAQ (reference sequence). This CDR3 has 14 amino acids. CDR3 nucleotide sequence: TGTGCCAGCAGGCAGACAGGGGGCGGCTATGGCTACACCTTC. Its protein product is CASRQTGGGYGYTF.

This clone has just one count. The gene calls are TRBV6-5 and TRBJ2-5; TRBD2 agrees at 12 bases. Germline lookup yields CDR1 MNHEY and CDR2 SVGAGI. This CDR3 region has 15 residues. The V segment lost 6 bases and the J segment 5 bases; nucleotides outside the gene matches: 7. The CDR3 coding sequence is TGTGCCAGCAGCTACCGGACTAGCGGGGATGAGACCCAGTACTTC. It translates to CASSYRTSGDETQYF.

The J gene is TRBJ2-3, the V gene TRBV1; the DNA was not compared with TRBD2, the D call given in the table. TRBV1 counts as a pseudogene. The CDR3 has 17 residues. This CDR3 is CTSKTSGGGPRTDTQYF. CDR3 sequence (DNA): TGCACCAGCAAGACTAGCGGGGGGGGGCCTCGCACAGATACGCAGTATTTT.

The count of this clone is one. One base away lies a much larger clone, so this may be a sequencing read error. This chain uses TRBV4-1 with TRBJ2-3; D may be TRBD1 or TRBD2 (5 bases each). Germline CDR1 is MGHRA and CDR2 is YSYEKL. Trimming took 0 bases from V and 6 from J, leaving 13 bases between them. The length of the CDR3 is 15 residues. The CDR3 is CASSQESGPGDTQYF. CDR3 sequence (DNA): TGCGCCAGCAGCCAAGAATCGGGGCCGGGCGATACGCAGTATTTT.

The gene calls are TRBV4-2 and TRBJ1-5; D may be TRBD1 (6 bases). Looked up from germline, CDR1 is LGHNA and CDR2 is YNFKEQ. V was trimmed by 4 bases and J by 0 bases, leaving 10 bases between them. The CDR3 has 15 amino acids. Written as DNA, the CDR3 is TGTGCCAGCAGCCCCAGGACAGATAGCAATCAGCCCCAGCATTTT. Its translation is CASSPRTDSNQPQHF.

This rearrangement joins TRBV9 to TRBJ2-2, with 7 nucleotides matching TRBD2. Trimming took 2 bases from V and 0 from J; bases not matched to a gene: 1. The germline CDR1 and CDR2 sequences are SGDLS and YYNGEE. The CDR3 spans 15 residues. The CDR3 loop reads CASSVGRANTGELFF. The CDR3 DNA reads TGTGCCAGCAGCGTTGGGAGGGCGAACACCGGGGAGCTGTTTTTT.

This clone was recorded a few times. This chain uses TRBV18 with TRBJ1-4; TRBD1 matches at 9 bases. The germline V gene has CDR1 KGHSH and CDR2 LQKENI. The V gene end was trimmed by 4 bases and the J gene end by 7 bases; junction bases not matched to a gene: 10. The CDR3 runs 16 residues. The CDR3 reads CASSLPRTGAPEKLFF. The CDR3 DNA sequence: TGTGCCAGCTCACTGCCCCGGACAGGGGCCCCTGAAAAACTGTTTTTT.

The rearrangement links TRBV10-3 to TRBJ1-1, with no clear D. This CDR3 comprises 10 residues. CDR1 and CDR2 from the germline V gene are ENHRY and SYGVKD. The V and J ends lost 10 bases and 7 bases respectively, with 10 bases between them. The CDR3, as DNA: TGTGCCACTTTTGGAGTTGAAGCTTTCTTT. It encodes CATFGVEAFF.

The chain uses TRBV27 and TRBJ2-7; the match to TRBD1 covers 11 bases. Germline CDR1 MNHEY, CDR2 SMNVEV (reference sequence). This CDR3 has 13 residues. With V trimmed by 6 bases and J by 6 bases, 4 bases remained unmatched. This CDR3 reads CASSWTGGGEQYF. The CDR3 DNA reads as TGTGCCAGCAGCTGGACAGGGGGCGGCGAGCAGTACTTC.

The CDR3 nucleotides are TGCAGCGTTTTATCTACTAGCACAGATACGCAGTATTTT. It codes for CSVLSTSTDTQYF. The chain couples TRBV29-1 to TRBJ2-3; D is ambiguous. Germline loops: CDR1 SQVTM, CDR2 ANQGSEA. Trimming took off 5 bases at V and 0 bases at J, with 9 bases between the two ends. This CDR3 has 13 amino acids.

The CDR3 reads CASSQVYREDGYEQYF. The CDR3 DNA reads as TGCGCCAGCAGCCAAGTCTACAGGGAAGACGGTTACGAGCAGTACTTC. The chain combines TRBV4-1 with TRBJ2-7; D may be TRBD1 (6 bases). This CDR3 is 16 amino acids long. Germline CDR1 MGHRA, CDR2 YSYEKL. The ends were cut back, 1 base at V and 4 bases at J, with 17 bases in the middle.

This clone came up many times. The rearrangement links TRBV29-1 to TRBJ1-1; D is uncertain. This CDR3 spans 13 amino acids. The germline gives CDR1 SQVTM, CDR2 ANQGSEA. Trimming cost V 5 bases and J 3 bases, with 13 bases left between them. The CDR3 protein is CSVLSDGYTEAFF. The CDR3 DNA follows: TGCAGCGTTTTGTCAGATGGGTACACTGAAGCTTTCTTT.

This clone has a single count. The chain carries TRBV25-1 and TRBJ1-2; TRBD1 agrees at 7 bases. Germline loops: CDR1 MGHDK, CDR2 SYGVNS. The CDR3 contains 16 residues. Unmatched junction bases numbered 9, after V lost 4 bases and J lost 1 base. CDR3 protein: CASSAGTVRYNYGYTF. The CDR3 region has the DNA TGTGCCAGCAGTGCCGGGACAGTTCGGTATAACTATGGCTACACCTTC.